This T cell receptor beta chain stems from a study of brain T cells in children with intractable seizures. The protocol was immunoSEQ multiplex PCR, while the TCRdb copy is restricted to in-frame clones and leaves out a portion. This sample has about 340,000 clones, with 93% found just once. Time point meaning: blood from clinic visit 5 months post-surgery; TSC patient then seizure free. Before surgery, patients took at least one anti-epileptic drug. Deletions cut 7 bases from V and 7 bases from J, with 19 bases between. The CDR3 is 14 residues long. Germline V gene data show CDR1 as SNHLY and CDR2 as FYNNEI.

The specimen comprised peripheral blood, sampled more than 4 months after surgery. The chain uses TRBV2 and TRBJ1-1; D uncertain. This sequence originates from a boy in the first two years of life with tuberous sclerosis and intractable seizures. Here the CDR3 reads CASKPEKIPIEAFF. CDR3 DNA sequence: TGTGCCAGCAAGCCAGAAAAGATCCCAATTGAAGCTTTCTTT.